This T cell receptor (beta chain) was found in a study of cytomegalovirus exposure and HLA in healthy donors. The PCR was carried out with 60 Vbeta primers and 13 Jbeta primers. Using immunoSEQ multiplex PCR, the repertoire was profiled, and TCRdb retains in-frame clones only, with some absent. The table lists about 140,000 clones, 78% of them singletons. For this clone: Antigen unknown.

CDR3 length equals 12 residues. From germline, CDR1 is SNHLY and CDR2 FYNNEI. The V end was cut by 6 bases, the J end by 4 bases, with 10 bases between. General observations from the study: In a later analysis, HLA-C alleles had the fewest associated TCRs, DRB1 alleles the most.

The sample was PBMCs. This chain connects TRBV2 to TRBJ2-7; tentatively, D is TRBD2 (5 bases). The sequence was collected from a female donor in good health and CMV-seronegative. The CDR3 loop is CASRGRRYEQYF. CDR3 bases: TGTGCCAGCAGGGGAAGGAGGTACGAGCAGTACTTC.